The sequence of this T cell receptor beta chain was determined in a study of cytomegalovirus exposure and HLA in healthy donors. On the study more broadly: About 85 million unique TCR sequences came from HLA-typed donors in an early release.

It was with 60 Vbeta and 13 Jbeta primers that the PCR ran. Sequencing was performed with immunoSEQ multiplex PCR; in TCRdb, only in-frame clones are kept and a portion is missing. The data contain fewer than 55,000 clones, around 60% of them singletons. A note on this clone: The target antigen is unknown.

Overall study findings and caveats: In a later analysis, HLA-associated beta chains showed higher expansion and lower generation probabilities than comparable chains. CMV serostatus was the sole immune exposure information available. For TCR beta chains, V- and J-gene trimming was later linked to a missense DCLRE1C variant.

The CDR3 consists of 15 residues. Unmatched junction bases numbered 2, after V lost 3 bases and J lost 6 bases. Germline V CDR1 and CDR2: PRHDT, FYEKMQ (reference sequence). The sample was PBMCs. The source of this sequence is a man aged 55-75 years in good health and CMV-seropositive. The chain uses TRBV13 and TRBJ2-1; 13 nucleotides align to TRBD2. The CDR3 loop is CASSFGTSGINEQFF. The CDR3 region has the DNA TGTGCCAGCAGCTTTGGGACTAGCGGGATCAATGAGCAGTTCTTC.